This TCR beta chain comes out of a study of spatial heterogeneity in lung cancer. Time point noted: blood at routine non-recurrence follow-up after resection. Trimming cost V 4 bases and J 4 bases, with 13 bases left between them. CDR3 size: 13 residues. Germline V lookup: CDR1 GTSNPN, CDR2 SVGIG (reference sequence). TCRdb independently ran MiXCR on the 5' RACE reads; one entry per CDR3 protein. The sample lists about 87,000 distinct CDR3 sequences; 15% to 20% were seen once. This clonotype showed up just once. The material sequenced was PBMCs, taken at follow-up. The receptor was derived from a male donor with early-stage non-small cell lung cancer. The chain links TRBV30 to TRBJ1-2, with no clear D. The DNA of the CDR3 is TGTGCCTGGACGAGGAGAAGCTTCTATGGCTACACCTTC. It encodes CAWTRRSFYGYTF.